This TCR beta chain was identified in a study of beta chain features in type 1 diabetes. Sequenced material consisted of expressed TCRB transcripts (all of the isolated RNA was reverse transcribed). Sequenced by immunoSEQ multiplex PCR; TCRdb stores in-frame clones only, minus some. Of 900,000 or so clones in the sample, 15% to 20% are singletons; the top ten hold about 0.02%. V lost 4 bases to trimming and J lost 4 bases, with 17 bases between them. The CDR3 has 15 residues. CDR1 and CDR2 from the germline V gene are SGDLS and YYNGEE. This clone was seen a few times. The V call is TRBV9, the J call TRBJ2-5; TRBD1 or TRBD2 may be the D gene (5 bases each). This receptor was identified in a woman under 30 in good health. What was sequenced was naive CD4+ T cells from blood. The CDR3 DNA reads as TGTGCCAGCAGCCCAGGGACCCTGGCCGTAGAGACCCAGTACTTC. Protein: CASSPGTLAVETQYF.